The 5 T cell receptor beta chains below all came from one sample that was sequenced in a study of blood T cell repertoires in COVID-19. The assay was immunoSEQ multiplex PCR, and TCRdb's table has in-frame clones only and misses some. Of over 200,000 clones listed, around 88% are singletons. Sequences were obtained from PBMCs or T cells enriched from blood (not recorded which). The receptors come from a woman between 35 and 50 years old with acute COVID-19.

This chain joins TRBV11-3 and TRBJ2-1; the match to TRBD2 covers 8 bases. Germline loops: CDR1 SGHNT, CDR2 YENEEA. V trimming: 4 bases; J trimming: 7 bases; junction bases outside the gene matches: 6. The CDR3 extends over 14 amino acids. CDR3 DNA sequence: TGTGCCAGCAGCTCTCGACTAGCGATGAATGAGCAGTTCTTC. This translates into CASSSRLAMNEQFF.

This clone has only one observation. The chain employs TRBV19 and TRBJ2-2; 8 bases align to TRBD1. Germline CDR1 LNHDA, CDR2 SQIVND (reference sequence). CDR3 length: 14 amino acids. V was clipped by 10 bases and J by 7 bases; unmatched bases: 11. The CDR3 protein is CATTDRGKDGELFF. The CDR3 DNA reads TGTGCCACAACCGACAGGGGAAAAGACGGGGAGCTGTTTTTT.

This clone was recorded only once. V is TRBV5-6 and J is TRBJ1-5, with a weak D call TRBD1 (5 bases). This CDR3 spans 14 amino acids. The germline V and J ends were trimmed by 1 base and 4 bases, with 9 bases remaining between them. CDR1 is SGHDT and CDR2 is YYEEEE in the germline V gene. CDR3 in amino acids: CASSLRAGNQPQHF. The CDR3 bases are TGTGCCAGCAGCTTGCGGGCAGGGAATCAGCCCCAGCATTTT. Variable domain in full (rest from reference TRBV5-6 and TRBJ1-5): DAGVTQSPTHLIKTRGQQVTLRCSPKSGHDTVSWYQQALGQGPQFIFQYYEEEERQRGNFPDRFSGHQFPNYSSELNVNALLLGDSALYLCASSLRAGNQPQHFGDGTRLSIL.

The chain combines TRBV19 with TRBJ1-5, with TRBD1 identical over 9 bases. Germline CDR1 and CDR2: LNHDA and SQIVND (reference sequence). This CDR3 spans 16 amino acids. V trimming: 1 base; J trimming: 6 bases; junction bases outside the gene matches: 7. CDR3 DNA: TGTGCCAGTAGTATAGGCTCCGGGACAGGGAGTCAGCCCCAGCATTTT. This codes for CASSIGSGTGSQPQHF.

CDR3 coding DNA: TGTGCCAGCAGCTTTTCCGGGACAGGGACTAATCAGCCCCAGCATTTT. As protein: CASSFSGTGTNQPQHF. This sequence joins TRBV7-2 and TRBJ1-5; 9 positions match TRBD1. The junction had 7 bases not matched to a gene; V was cut back by 3 bases and J by 4 bases. The CDR3 runs 16 residues. Per germline, CDR1 SGHTA and CDR2 FQGNSA.